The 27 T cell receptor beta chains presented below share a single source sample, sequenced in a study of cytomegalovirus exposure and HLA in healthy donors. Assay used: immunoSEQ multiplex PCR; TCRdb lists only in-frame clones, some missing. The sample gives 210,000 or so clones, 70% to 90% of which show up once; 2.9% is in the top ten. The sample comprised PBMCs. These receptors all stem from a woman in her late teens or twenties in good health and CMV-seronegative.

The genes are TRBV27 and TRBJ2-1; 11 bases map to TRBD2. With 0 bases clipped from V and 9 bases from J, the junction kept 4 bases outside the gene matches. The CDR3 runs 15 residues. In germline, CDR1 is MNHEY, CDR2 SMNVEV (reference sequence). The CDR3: CASSLSSSGRSEQFF. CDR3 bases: TGTGCCAGCAGTTTATCGTCTAGCGGGAGGAGTGAGCAGTTCTTC.

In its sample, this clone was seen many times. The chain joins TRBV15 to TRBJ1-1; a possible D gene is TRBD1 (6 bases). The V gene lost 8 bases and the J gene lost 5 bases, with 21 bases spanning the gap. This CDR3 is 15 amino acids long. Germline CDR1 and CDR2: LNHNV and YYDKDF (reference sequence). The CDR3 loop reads CATSTRGLGWTEAFF. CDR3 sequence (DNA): TGTGCCACCTCGACCAGGGGCCTGGGGTGGACTGAAGCTTTCTTT.

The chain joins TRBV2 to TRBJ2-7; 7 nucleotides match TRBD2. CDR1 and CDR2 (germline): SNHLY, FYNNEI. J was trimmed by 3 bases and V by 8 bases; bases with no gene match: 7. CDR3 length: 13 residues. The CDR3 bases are TGTGCCAGCGGGGGTAGCGGGTACTACGAGCAGTACTTC. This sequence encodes CASGGSGYYEQYF.

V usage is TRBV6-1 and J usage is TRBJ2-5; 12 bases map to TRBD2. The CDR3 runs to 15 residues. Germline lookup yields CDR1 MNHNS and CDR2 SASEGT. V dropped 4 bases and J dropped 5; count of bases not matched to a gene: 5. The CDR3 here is CASSGTSGAKETQYF. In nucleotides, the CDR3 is TGTGCCAGCAGTGGGACTAGCGGGGCGAAGGAGACCCAGTACTTC.

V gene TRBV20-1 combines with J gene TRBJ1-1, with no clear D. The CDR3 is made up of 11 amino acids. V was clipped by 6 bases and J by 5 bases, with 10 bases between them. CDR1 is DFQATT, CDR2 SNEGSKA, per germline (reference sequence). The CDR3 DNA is TGCAGTGCCTTCGGGGTAACTGAAGCTTTCTTT. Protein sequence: CSAFGVTEAFF.

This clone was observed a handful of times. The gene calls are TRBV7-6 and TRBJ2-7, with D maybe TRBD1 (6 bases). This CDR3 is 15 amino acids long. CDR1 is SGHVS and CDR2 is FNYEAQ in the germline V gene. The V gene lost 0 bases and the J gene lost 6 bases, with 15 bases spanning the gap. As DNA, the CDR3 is TGTGCCAGCAGCTTAGCGCTACAGGGAAGGGGCGAGCAGTACTTC. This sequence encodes CASSLALQGRGEQYF. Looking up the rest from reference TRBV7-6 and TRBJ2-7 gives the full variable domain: GAGVSQSPRYKVTKRGQDVALRCDPISGHVSLYWYRQALGQGPEFLTYFNYEAQQDKSGLPNDRFSAERPEGSISTLTIQRTEQRDSAMYRCASSLALQGRGEQYFGPGTRLTVT.

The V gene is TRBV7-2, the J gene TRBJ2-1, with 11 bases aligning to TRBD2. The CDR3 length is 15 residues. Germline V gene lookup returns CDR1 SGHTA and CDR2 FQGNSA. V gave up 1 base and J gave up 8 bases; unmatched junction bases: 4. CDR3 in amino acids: CASSLGSGRVDEQFF. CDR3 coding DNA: TGTGCCAGCAGCTTAGGTAGCGGGAGGGTGGATGAGCAGTTCTTC.

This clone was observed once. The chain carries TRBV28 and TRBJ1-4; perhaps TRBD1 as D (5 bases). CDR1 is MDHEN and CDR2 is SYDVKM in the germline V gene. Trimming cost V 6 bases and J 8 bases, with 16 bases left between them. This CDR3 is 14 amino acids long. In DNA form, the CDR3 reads TGTGCCAGCAGATCAGGGTCCCTGAGGGAAAAACTGTTTTTT. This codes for CASRSGSLREKLFF.

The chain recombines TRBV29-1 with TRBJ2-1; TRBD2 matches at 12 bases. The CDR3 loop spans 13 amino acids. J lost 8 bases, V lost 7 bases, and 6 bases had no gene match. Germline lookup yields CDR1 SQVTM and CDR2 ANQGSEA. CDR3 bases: TGCAGCGCGGCACTAGCGGGGGGCGATGAGCAGTTCTTC. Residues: CSAALAGGDEQFF.

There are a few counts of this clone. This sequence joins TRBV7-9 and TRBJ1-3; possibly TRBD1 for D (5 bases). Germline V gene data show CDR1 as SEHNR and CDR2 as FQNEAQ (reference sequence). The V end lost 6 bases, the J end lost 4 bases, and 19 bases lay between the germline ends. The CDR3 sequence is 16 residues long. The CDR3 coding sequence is TGTGCCAGCAGTTCAACCCCCGGGGCGGGAGGAAACACCATATATTTT. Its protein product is CASSSTPGAGGNTIYF. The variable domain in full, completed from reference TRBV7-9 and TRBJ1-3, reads DTGVSQNPRHKITKRGQNVTFRCDPISEHNRLYWYRQTLGQGPEFLTYFQNEAQLEKSRLLSDRFSAERPKGSFSTLEIQRTEQGDSAMYLCASSSTPGAGGNTIYFGEGSWLTVV.

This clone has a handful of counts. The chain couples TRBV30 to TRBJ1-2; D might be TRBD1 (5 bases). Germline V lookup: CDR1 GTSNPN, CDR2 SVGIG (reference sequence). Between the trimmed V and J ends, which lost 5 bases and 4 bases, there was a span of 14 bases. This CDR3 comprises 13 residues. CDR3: CAWVTGFSYGYTF. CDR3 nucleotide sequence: TGTGCCTGGGTTACAGGCTTTAGCTATGGCTACACCTTC.

This CDR3 reads CASGIPLAGGVNEQFF. The CDR3 DNA is TGTGCCAGCGGGATCCCACTAGCGGGGGGGGTCAATGAGCAGTTCTTC. The chain is built from TRBV2 and TRBJ2-1; TRBD2 matches at 13 bases. The germline V gene encodes CDR1 SNHLY and CDR2 FYNNEI. V was clipped by 8 bases and J by 6 bases; unmatched bases: 10. The CDR3 contains 16 residues.

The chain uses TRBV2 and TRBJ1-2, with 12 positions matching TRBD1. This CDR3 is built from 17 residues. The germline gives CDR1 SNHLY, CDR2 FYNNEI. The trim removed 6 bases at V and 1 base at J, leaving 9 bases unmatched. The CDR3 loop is CASRAGTGGAFNYGYTF. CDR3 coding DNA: TGTGCCAGCAGGGCCGGGACAGGGGGCGCGTTTAACTATGGCTACACCTTC.

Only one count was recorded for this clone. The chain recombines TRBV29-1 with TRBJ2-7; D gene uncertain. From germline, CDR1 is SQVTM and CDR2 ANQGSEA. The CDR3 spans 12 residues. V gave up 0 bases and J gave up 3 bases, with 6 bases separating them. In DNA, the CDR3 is TGCAGCGTTGAAGATGGCATCTACGAGCAGTACTTC. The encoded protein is CSVEDGIYEQYF.

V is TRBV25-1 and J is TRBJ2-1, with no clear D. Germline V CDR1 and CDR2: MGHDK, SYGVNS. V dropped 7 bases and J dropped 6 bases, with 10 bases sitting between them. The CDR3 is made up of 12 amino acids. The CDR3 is CASKFEFNEQFF. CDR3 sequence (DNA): TGTGCCAGCAAGTTCGAGTTCAATGAGCAGTTCTTC.

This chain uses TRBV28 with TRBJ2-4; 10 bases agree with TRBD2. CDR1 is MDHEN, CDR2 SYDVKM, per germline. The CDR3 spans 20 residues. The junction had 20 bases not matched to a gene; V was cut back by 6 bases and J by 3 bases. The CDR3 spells CASSSRFPTSGRGGKNIQYF. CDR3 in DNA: TGTGCCAGCAGCTCGAGATTCCCCACAAGCGGGAGGGGCGGCAAAAACATTCAGTACTTC.

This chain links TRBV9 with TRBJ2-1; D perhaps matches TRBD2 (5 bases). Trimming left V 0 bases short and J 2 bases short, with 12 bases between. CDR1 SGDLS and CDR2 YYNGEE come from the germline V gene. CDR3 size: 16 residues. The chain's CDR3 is CASSVVTGSAYNEQFF. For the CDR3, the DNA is TGTGCCAGCAGCGTAGTCACGGGATCTGCCTACAATGAGCAGTTCTTC.

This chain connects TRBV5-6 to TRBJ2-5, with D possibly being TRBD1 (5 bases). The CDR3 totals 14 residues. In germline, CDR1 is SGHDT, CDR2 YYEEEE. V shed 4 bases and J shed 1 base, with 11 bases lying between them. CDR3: CASSVGVSQETQYF. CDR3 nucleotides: TGTGCCAGCAGCGTAGGGGTTAGCCAAGAGACCCAGTACTTC.

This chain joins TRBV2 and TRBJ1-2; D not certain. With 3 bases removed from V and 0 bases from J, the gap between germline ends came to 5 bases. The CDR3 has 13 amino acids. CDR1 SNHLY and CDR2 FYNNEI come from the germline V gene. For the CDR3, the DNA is TGTGCCAGCAGTGATACGGCTAACTATGGCTACACCTTC. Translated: CASSDTANYGYTF.

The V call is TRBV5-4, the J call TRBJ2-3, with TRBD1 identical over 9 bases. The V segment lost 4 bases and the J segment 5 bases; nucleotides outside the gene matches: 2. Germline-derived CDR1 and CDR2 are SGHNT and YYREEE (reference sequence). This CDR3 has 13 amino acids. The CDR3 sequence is CASSLTGGDTQYF. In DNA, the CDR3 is TGTGCCAGCAGCCTGACAGGGGGAGATACGCAGTATTTT.

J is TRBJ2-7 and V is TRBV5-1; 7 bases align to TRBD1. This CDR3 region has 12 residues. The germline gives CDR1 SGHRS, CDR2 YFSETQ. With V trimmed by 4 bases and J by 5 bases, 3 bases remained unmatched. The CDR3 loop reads CASSTGTDEQYF. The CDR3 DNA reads TGCGCCAGCAGCACCGGGACAGACGAGCAGTACTTC.

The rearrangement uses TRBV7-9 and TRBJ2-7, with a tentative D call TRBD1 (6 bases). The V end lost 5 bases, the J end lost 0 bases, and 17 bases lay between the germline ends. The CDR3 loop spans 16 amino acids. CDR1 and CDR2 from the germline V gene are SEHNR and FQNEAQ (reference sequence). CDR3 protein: CASSPRQGLGSYEQYF. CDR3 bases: TGTGCCAGCAGCCCGCGCCAGGGGCTTGGCTCCTACGAGCAGTACTTC.

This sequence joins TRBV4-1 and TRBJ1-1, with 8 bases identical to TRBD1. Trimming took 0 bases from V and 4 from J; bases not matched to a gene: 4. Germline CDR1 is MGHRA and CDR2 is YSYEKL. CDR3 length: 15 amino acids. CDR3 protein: CASSQEPTGGTEAFF. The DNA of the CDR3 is TGCGCCAGCAGCCAAGAGCCCACAGGGGGCACTGAAGCTTTCTTT.

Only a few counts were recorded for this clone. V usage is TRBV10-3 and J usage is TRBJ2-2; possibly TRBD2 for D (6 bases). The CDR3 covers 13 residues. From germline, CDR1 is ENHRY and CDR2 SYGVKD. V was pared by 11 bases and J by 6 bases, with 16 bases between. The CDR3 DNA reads TGTGCCGCCGGGGGAGGAGAGGCCGGGGAGCTGTTTTTT. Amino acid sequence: CAAGGGEAGELFF.

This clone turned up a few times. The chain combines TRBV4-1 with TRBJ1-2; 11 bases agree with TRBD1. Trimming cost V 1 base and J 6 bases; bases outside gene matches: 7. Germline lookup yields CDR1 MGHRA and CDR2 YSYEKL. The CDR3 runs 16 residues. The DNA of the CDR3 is TGCGCCAGCAGCCAAGGGACCGGGACAGGGGGGAATGGCTACACCTTC. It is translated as CASSQGTGTGGNGYTF.

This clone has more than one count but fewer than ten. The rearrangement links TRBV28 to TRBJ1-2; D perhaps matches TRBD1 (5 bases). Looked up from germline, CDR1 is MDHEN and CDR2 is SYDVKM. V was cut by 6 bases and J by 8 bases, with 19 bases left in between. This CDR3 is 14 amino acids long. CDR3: CASSSLSGGDGYTF. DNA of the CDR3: TGTGCCAGCAGCTCCCTATCCGGGGGGGACGGCTACACCTTC.

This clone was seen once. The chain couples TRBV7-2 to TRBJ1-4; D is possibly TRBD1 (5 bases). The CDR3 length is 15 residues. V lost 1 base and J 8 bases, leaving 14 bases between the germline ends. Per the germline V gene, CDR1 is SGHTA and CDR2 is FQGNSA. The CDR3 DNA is TGTGCCAGCAGCTTAGATTGGGGCCCCAGGGAAAAACTGTTTTTT. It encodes CASSLDWGPREKLFF.